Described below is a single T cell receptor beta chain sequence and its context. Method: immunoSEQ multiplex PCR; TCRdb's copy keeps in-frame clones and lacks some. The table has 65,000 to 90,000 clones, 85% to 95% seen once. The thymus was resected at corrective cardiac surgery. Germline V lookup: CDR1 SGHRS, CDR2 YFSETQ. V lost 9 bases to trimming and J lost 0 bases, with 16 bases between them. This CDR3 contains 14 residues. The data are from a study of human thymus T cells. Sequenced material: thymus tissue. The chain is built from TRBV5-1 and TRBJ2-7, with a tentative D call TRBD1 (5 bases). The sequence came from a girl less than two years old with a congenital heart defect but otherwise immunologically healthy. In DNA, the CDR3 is TGCGCCACCCGGCACACAGGAGACTCCTACGAGCAGTACTTC. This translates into CATRHTGDSYEQYF.